Listed here is a single T cell receptor (beta chain). What it binds is unknown. After constant-region reverse-primer amplification, full-length variable regions underwent semi-nested PCR with Nested Universal Primer A. A single record per CDR3 protein comes from TCRdb applying MiXCR to the 5' RACE reads. Altogether approximately 6,000 distinct CDR3 sequences are present, about 75% being singletons, with the ten largest covering approximately 4%. Findings and limits, study-wide: Tumor memory CD4+ T cell TCR gene usage was found to cluster with blood and lymph node memory CD4+ cells and with lymph node naive CD4+ cells. Tumor Treg TCRs overlapped most with tumor naive CD4+ cells. The larger cohort examined one V-J beta rearrangement, not whole repertoires.

Deletions cut 0 bases from V and 9 bases from J, with 9 bases between. The CDR3 loop spans 13 amino acids. Germline CDR1 is SGHAT and CDR2 is FQNNGV. The clonotype was recovered from a female donor with breast cancer. The chain couples TRBV11-2 to TRBJ2-1, with TRBD2 as a possible D gene (6 bases). The sample taken for sequencing was memory CD4+ T cells sorted from a lymph node. The sample's subset: memory CD4+ T cells, CD4+CD45RO+CD25-. The CDR3 DNA sequence: TGTGCCAGCAGCTTAGAATGGCGGGGTGAGCAGTTCTTC. Amino acid sequence: CASSLEWRGEQFF.